The present entry profiles one TCR beta chain with its context. What it recognizes is unknown. V lost 6 bases and J 0 bases, leaving 11 bases between the germline ends. CDR3 length equals 14 residues. Germline loops: CDR1 MNHEY, CDR2 SMNVEV (reference sequence). These data originate in a study of cytomegalovirus exposure and HLA in healthy donors. Points from the study as a whole: A later analysis showed TCR association rates differing by HLA locus, peaking at DRB1 and lowest at HLA-C. The classifier reportedly diagnosed cytomegalovirus status with high specificity and sensitivity.

Donors in the study were healthy people who gave bone marrow. PCR used 60 Vbeta primers and 13 Jbeta primers. The table came from immunoSEQ multiplex PCR; TCRdb's copy has only in-frame clones and leaves some out. The sample comprises under 250,000 clones, over 60% of which are singletons, and about 2% rests with the top ten. Specimen: PBMCs. The receptor comes from a male donor in good health and CMV-seronegative. The V and J genes are TRBV27 and TRBJ1-1, with D uncertain. The chain's CDR3 is CASSKGVMNTEAFF. Here the CDR3 DNA reads TGTGCCAGCAGCAAGGGAGTAATGAACACTGAAGCTTTCTTT.